These 9 T cell receptor beta chains were all obtained from the same sample, sequenced in a study of T cells expressing NK-cell markers. Reanalyzing the 5' RACE reads, TCRdb keeps one entry per CDR3 protein, without DNA. The listing records tens of thousands of distinct CDR3 sequences. Sequencing used blood T cells: a sorted CD56 or NKG2C T cell subset, CD4+ or CD8+ T cells, or bulk PBMC T cells (not recorded which). These receptors all come from a woman aged 18 to 75 in good health.

CDR3 sequence reads: CASSSRLDYEQFF. The V gene is TRBV13, the J gene TRBJ2-1; TCRdb calls TRBD2, which cannot be checked without DNA. From germline, CDR1 is PRHDT and CDR2 FYEKMQ (reference sequence). CDR3 length: 13 residues.

V and J are TRBV11-1 and TRBJ2-1; the TCRdb call, TRBD2, lacks DNA for checking. The CDR3 consists of 17 residues. In germline, CDR1 is SGHAT, CDR2 FQDESV (reference sequence). CDR3 loop: CASSHGTWSGSPNEQFF.

The CDR3 reads CATRPGTSGPNEQFF. V gene TRBV12-3 or TRBV12-4 combines with J gene TRBJ2-1; TCRdb's D call, TRBD2, is unchecked because there is no DNA. CDR3 length: 15 residues.

V and J are TRBV9 and TRBJ2-1; no DNA is available, so the TRBD1 call from TCRdb remains unchecked. The V gene's germline CDR1 is SGDLS and CDR2 YYNGEE. The CDR3 runs 16 residues. The CDR3 protein is CASSLPGQGSYNEQFF.

This rearrangement joins TRBV5-1 to TRBJ2-4; TCRdb picks TRBD1, but there is no DNA to check that call. From germline, CDR1 is SGHRS and CDR2 YFSETQ. The CDR3 consists of 15 residues. The CDR3 sequence is CASSFSDRGGNIQYF. Full variable domain (outside the CDR3, taken from reference TRBV5-1 and TRBJ2-4): KAGVTQTPRYLIKTRGQQVTLSCSPISGHRSVSWYQQTPGQGLQFLFEYFSETQRNKGNFPGRFSGRQFSNSRSEMNVSTLELGDSALYLCASSFSDRGGNIQYFGAGTRLSVL.

The chain recombines TRBV7-8 with TRBJ2-5; the TCRdb D gene call, TRBD2, has no DNA to confirm it. The CDR3 sequence is 16 residues long. Germline V gene sequence: CDR1 SGHVS, CDR2 FQNEAQ. The chain's CDR3 is CASSLASGGPRETQYF.

The chain employs TRBV3-1 and TRBJ1-2; as DNA is missing, the TRBD1 call by TCRdb cannot be tested. The length of the CDR3 is 14 residues. Looked up from germline, CDR1 is LGHDT and CDR2 is YNNKEL (reference sequence). CDR3 sequence reads: CASSQETGDYGYTF.

The chain uses TRBV10-3 and TRBJ2-1. This CDR3 comprises 13 residues. Germline V lookup: CDR1 ENHRY, CDR2 SYGVKD. CDR3 region: CAISDTSYNEQFF.

The CDR3 protein is CASSQWEDRDTQYF. This chain connects TRBV16 to TRBJ2-7; TCRdb proposes TRBD1, but this gene call is untestable without DNA. Germline V lookup: CDR1 KGHSY, CDR2 FQNENV. CDR3 size: 14 residues. Full variable domain (outside the CDR3, taken from reference TRBV16 and TRBJ2-7): GEEVAQTPKHLVRGEGQKAKLYCAPIKGHSYVFWYQQVLKNEFKFLISFQNENVFDETGMPKERFSAKCLPNSPCSLEIQATKLEDSAVYFCASSQWEDRDTQYFGPGTRLTVT.